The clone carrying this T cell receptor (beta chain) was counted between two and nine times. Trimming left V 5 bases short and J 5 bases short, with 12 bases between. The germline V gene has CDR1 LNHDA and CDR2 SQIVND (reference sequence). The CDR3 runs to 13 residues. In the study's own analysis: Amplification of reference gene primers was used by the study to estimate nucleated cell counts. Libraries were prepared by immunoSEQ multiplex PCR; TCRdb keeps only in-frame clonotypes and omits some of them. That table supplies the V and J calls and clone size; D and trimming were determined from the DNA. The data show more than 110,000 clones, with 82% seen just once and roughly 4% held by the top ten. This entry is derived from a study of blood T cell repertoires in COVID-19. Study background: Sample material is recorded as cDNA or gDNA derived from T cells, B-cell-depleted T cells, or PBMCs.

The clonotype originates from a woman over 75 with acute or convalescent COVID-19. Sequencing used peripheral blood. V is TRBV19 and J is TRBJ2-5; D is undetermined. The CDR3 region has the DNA TGTGCCAGTAGTGGGTTGGGCAGCGAGACCCAGTACTTC. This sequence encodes CASSGLGSETQYF.